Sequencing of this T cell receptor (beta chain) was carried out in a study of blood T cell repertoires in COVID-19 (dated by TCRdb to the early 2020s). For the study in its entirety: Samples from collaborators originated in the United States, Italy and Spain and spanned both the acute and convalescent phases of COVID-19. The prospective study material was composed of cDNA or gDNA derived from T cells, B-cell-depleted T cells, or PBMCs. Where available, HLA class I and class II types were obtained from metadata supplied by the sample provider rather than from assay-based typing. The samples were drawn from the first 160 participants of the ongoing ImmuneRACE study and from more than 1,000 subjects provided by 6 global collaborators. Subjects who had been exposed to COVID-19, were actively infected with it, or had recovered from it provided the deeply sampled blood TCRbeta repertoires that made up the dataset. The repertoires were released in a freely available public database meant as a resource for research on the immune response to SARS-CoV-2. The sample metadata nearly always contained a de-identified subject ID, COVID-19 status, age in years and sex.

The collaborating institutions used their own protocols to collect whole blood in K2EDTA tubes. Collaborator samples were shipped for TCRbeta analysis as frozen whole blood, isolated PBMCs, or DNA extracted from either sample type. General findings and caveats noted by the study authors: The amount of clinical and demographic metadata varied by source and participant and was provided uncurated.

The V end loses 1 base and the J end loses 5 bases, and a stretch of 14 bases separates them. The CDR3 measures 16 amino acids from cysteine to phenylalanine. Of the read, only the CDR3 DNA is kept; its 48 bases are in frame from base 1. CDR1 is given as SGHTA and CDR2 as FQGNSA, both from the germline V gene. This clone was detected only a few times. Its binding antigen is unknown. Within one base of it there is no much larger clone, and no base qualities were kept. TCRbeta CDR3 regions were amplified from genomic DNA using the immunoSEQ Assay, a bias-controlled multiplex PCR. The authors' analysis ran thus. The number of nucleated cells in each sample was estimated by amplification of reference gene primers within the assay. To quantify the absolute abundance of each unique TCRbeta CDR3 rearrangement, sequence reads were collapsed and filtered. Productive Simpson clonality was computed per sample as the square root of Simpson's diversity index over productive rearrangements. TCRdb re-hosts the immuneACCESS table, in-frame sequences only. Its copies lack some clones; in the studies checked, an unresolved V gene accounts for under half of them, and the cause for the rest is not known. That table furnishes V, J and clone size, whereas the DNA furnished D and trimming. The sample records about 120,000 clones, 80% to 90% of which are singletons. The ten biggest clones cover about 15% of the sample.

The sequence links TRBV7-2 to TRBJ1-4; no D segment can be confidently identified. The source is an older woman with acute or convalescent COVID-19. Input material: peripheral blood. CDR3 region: CASSLGASPPNEKLFF. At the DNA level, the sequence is TGTGCCAGCAGCTTAGGGGCCTCCCCTCCGAATGAAAAACTGTTTTTT. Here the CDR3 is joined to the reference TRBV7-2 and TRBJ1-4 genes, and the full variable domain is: GAGVSQSPSNKVTEKGKDVELRCDPISGHTALYWYRQSLGQGLEFLIYFQGNSAPDKSGLPSDRFSAERTGGSVSTLTIQRTQQEDSAVYLCASSLGASPPNEKLFFGSGTQLSVL.